The clone carrying this T cell receptor beta chain was recorded a few times. Via MiXCR, TCRdb re-called the 5' RACE reads, giving one row per CDR3 protein. The profile shows hundreds of thousands of distinct CDR3 sequences, approximately 8% of them singletons. The record originates from a study of identical twins. In every case, the donor was a healthy Caucasian. Germline loops: CDR1 LNHDA, CDR2 SQIVND (reference sequence). CDR3 length: 15 residues. V lost 4 bases, J lost 5 bases, and 7 bases stayed unmatched. A further study also used this sample, focusing on yellow fever vaccine responses in identical twins.

This chain uses TRBV19 with TRBJ1-5; 8 bases map to TRBD1. The sequencing sample was made of memory (CD45RO+) T cells sorted from blood. This sequence originates from a woman aged 18-29 years in good health. Written as DNA, the CDR3 is TGTGCCAGTAGTACATGGACAGGGTTGCATCAGCCCCAGCATTTT. Encoded protein: CASSTWTGLHQPQHF.